Below, 30 T cell receptor beta chains from the same sample are listed, as sequenced in a study of cytomegalovirus exposure and HLA in healthy donors. The PCR was carried out with 60 Vbeta primers and 13 Jbeta primers. Repertoires were generated with immunoSEQ multiplex PCR, while TCRdb's copy carries only in-frame clones and drops some. The sample records around 190,000 clones, roughly 85% being singletons. The sample was PBMCs. All receptors derive from a woman aged 45 to 65 in good health and CMV-seronegative.

V is TRBV28 and J is TRBJ2-7; 7 bases line up with TRBD2. Trimming at V came to 3 bases and at J to 4 bases, leaving 3 bases not matched to a gene. Germline V gives CDR1 MDHEN, CDR2 SYDVKM. The CDR3 is 13 amino acids. The CDR3 reads CASSLGGTYEQYF. For the CDR3, the DNA is TGTGCCAGCAGTTTGGGGGGGACGTACGAGCAGTACTTC.

The V gene is TRBV6-5, the J gene TRBJ1-1, with TRBD1 as a possible D gene (5 bases). V was cut by 4 bases and J by 6 bases, with 18 bases left in between. In germline, CDR1 is MNHEY, CDR2 SVGAGI. The CDR3 is 15 residues long. CDR3 in amino acids: CASSSDLWGGAEAFF. In nucleotides, the CDR3 is TGTGCCAGCAGTTCTGACCTTTGGGGAGGGGCTGAAGCTTTCTTT.

In its sample, this clone was seen a few times. The chain couples TRBV5-6 to TRBJ2-1; TRBD2 aligns across 9 bases. This CDR3 spans 15 amino acids. V gave up 0 bases and J gave up 5 bases; unmatched junction bases: 3. Germline V lookup: CDR1 SGHDT, CDR2 YYEEEE. The CDR3 coding sequence is TGTGCCAGCAGCTTGGGACTAGCGGAAAACAATGAGCAGTTCTTC. Its translation is CASSLGLAENNEQFF.

The chain joins TRBV9 to TRBJ2-5; weak D call: TRBD1 (6 bases). The CDR3 is made up of 14 amino acids. V dropped 0 bases and J dropped 9 bases, with 15 bases sitting between them. CDR1 is SGDLS, CDR2 YYNGEE, per germline. The CDR3 loop reads CASSVGTAAQAQYF. The DNA of the CDR3 is TGTGCCAGCAGCGTAGGGACAGCCGCTCAAGCCCAGTACTTC.

The rearrangement joins TRBV7-9 to TRBJ2-2, with 9 bases that match TRBD1. The V gene end was trimmed by 5 bases and the J gene end by 4 bases; junction bases not matched to a gene: 8. The CDR3 extends over 16 amino acids. CDR1 and CDR2 from the germline V gene are SEHNR and FQNEAQ (reference sequence). This chain's CDR3 is CASSAGQGTATGELFF. In nucleotides, the CDR3 is TGTGCCAGCAGCGCCGGACAGGGGACGGCCACCGGGGAGCTGTTTTTT.

The V gene is TRBV9, the J gene TRBJ2-5; D possibly corresponds to TRBD2 (6 bases). Germline assignment: CDR1 SGDLS and CDR2 YYNGEE. V gave up 0 bases and J gave up 3 bases, with 9 bases separating them. The CDR3 length is 14 residues. The CDR3: CASSVAAGKETQYF. DNA for the CDR3: TGTGCCAGCAGCGTAGCGGCGGGAAAAGAGACCCAGTACTTC.

The chain is built from TRBV11-2 and TRBJ2-5; 9 bases match TRBD1. Germline trimming cut 1 base from V and 5 bases from J; bases unmatched to any gene: 8. The germline CDR1 and CDR2 sequences are SGHAT and FQNNGV. CDR3 size: 16 residues. This CDR3 is CASSLAGQGGSETQYF. Here the CDR3 DNA reads TGTGCCAGCAGCTTAGCGGGACAGGGAGGGTCGGAGACCCAGTACTTC.

This sequence joins TRBV5-1 and TRBJ2-1; 10 bases map to TRBD1. The length of the CDR3 is 18 residues. V lost 5 bases and J lost 0; bases outside the gene matches: 11. CDR1 and CDR2 from the germline V gene are SGHRS and YFSETQ. The CDR3 DNA sequence: TGCGCCAGCAGACCGGGACAGGGGACCCTTTTCTCCTACAATGAGCAGTTCTTC. It specifies CASRPGQGTLFSYNEQFF.

The J gene is TRBJ2-2, the V gene TRBV5-1, with 11 bases aligning to TRBD2. The CDR3 is 18 residues long. With 2 bases clipped from V and 0 bases from J, the junction kept 6 bases outside the gene matches. Germline V gives CDR1 SGHRS, CDR2 YFSETQ. CDR3 residues: CASSLGTSGGANTGELFF. The CDR3 DNA reads TGCGCCAGCAGCTTAGGGACTAGCGGAGGTGCGAACACCGGGGAGCTGTTTTTT.

The genes are TRBV27 and TRBJ2-2; 12 positions match TRBD1. Germline V lookup: CDR1 MNHEY, CDR2 SMNVEV (reference sequence). The CDR3 has 17 amino acids. The V gene end was trimmed by 5 bases and the J gene end by 7 bases; junction bases not matched to a gene: 11. DNA of the CDR3: TGTGCCAGCAGTCAACACCACGGGACAGGGGGCCACGGGGAGCTGTTTTTT. Translation: CASSQHHGTGGHGELFF.

The V call is TRBV6-1, the J call TRBJ1-6; possible D gene TRBD1, 5 bases. The CDR3 length is 14 residues. Germline V gene sequence: CDR1 MNHNS, CDR2 SASEGT. V was pared by 5 bases and J by 5 bases, with 10 bases between. The CDR3 is CASSLTVNNSPLHF. The CDR3 coding sequence is TGTGCCAGCAGTCTGACAGTCAATAATTCACCCCTCCACTTT.

The chain is built from TRBV18 and TRBJ1-5, with 7 bases aligning to TRBD1. From germline, CDR1 is KGHSH and CDR2 LQKENI. The CDR3 has 16 amino acids. Losses at the gene ends were 2 bases for V and 4 bases for J; bases not matched to a gene: 8. The CDR3 protein is CASSPGVPRGNQPQHF. The CDR3 nucleotides read TGTGCCAGCTCACCAGGAGTCCCCAGGGGGAATCAGCCCCAGCATTTT. Full variable domain (missing parts from reference TRBV18 and TRBJ1-5): NAGVMQNPRHLVRRRGQEARLRCSPMKGHSHVYWYRQLPEEGLKFMVYLQKENIIDESGMPKERFSAEFPKEGPSILRIQQVVRGDSAAYFCASSPGVPRGNQPQHFGDGTRLSIL.

V and J are TRBV7-2 and TRBJ1-4, with D possibly being TRBD1 (6 bases). The length of the CDR3 is 15 residues. Germline assignment: CDR1 SGHTA and CDR2 FQGNSA. V lost 0 bases to trimming and J lost 4 bases, with 9 bases between them. CDR3 nucleotide sequence: TGTGCCAGCAGCTTAGCGGGGGCCCTTAATGAAAAACTGTTTTTT. It is translated as CASSLAGALNEKLFF.

This clone was found once. V is TRBV7-9 and J is TRBJ1-2; a possible D gene is TRBD1 (5 bases). The germline V and J ends were trimmed by 5 bases and 7 bases, with 20 bases remaining between them. Germline V gene sequence: CDR1 SEHNR, CDR2 FQNEAQ (reference sequence). The CDR3 runs to 15 residues. CDR3 loop: CASSVPGLKGSGYTF. CDR3 nucleotides: TGTGCCAGCAGCGTACCGGGACTGAAGGGAAGTGGCTACACCTTC.

J is TRBJ1-1 and V is TRBV5-4, with 8 bases identical to TRBD1. V lost 4 bases and J lost 4; bases outside the gene matches: 12. The CDR3 consists of 16 residues. The V gene's germline CDR1 is SGHNT and CDR2 YYREEE (reference sequence). The CDR3 loop is CASSAYAGGSGTEAFF. The CDR3 coding sequence is TGTGCCAGCAGCGCATACGCAGGGGGCTCTGGCACTGAAGCTTTCTTT. The variable domain in full, completed from reference TRBV5-4 and TRBJ1-1, reads ETGVTQSPTHLIKTRGQQVTLRCSSQSGHNTVSWYQQALGQGPQFIFQYYREEENGRGNFPPRFSGLQFPNYSSELNVNALELDDSALYLCASSAYAGGSGTEAFFGQGTRLTVV.

This clone turned up a few times. The chain has TRBV6-5 and TRBJ2-7; D call uncertain. Germline-derived CDR1 and CDR2 are MNHEY and SVGAGI. V was shortened by 0 bases and J by 0 bases, with 6 bases between the two germline ends. This CDR3 contains 14 residues. CDR3 residues: CASSYSQSSYEQYF. The CDR3 DNA sequence: TGTGCCAGCAGTTACTCACAGAGCTCCTACGAGCAGTACTTC.

CDR3 protein: CASSENGRNTEAFF. CDR3 nucleotides: TGTGCCAGCAGTGAAAATGGCAGGAACACTGAAGCTTTCTTT. The chain combines TRBV6-1 with TRBJ1-1; D unresolved. The V end was cut by 2 bases, the J end by 1 base, with 8 bases between. The CDR3 covers 14 residues. Germline V gene sequence: CDR1 MNHNS, CDR2 SASEGT.

Regarding this clone: A read error may account for a junction end that differs from germline. V usage is TRBV7-8 and J usage is TRBJ2-4; the match to TRBD2 covers 8 bases. From germline, CDR1 is SGHVS and CDR2 FQNEAQ. This CDR3 comprises 15 residues. CDR3 sequence reads: CASSGSGRAKNIRYF. The CDR3 coding sequence is TGTGCCAGCAGCGGAAGCGGGAGAGCCAAAAACATTCGGTACTTC.

The genes are TRBV29-1 and TRBJ2-1; 9 bases line up with TRBD1. Germline V gene data show CDR1 as SQVTM and CDR2 as ANQGSEA. With V trimmed by 7 bases and J by 0 bases, 4 bases remained unmatched. The CDR3 extends over 14 amino acids. The CDR3 nucleotides are TGCAGCGGTCGACAGGGGGACTCCTACAATGAGCAGTTCTTC. Translation: CSGRQGDSYNEQFF.

V and J are TRBV6-6 and TRBJ2-7, with D possibly TRBD2 on 6 matching bases. Germline assignment: CDR1 MNHNY and CDR2 SVGAGI (reference sequence). The CDR3 is 14 amino acids. V lost 2 bases and J lost 4, with 12 bases in between. The CDR3 reads CASSYPRGMYEQYF. CDR3 in DNA: TGTGCCAGCAGTTACCCCCGGGGGATGTACGAGCAGTACTTC.

V and J are TRBV10-1 and TRBJ2-1, with D possibly being TRBD2 (6 bases). The germline CDR1 and CDR2 sequences are WNHNN and SYGVQD (reference sequence). This CDR3 region has 17 residues. The V end was cut by 0 bases, the J end by 0 bases, with 12 bases between. The chain's CDR3 is CASSESLAASSYNEQFF. In DNA form, the CDR3 reads TGCGCCAGCAGTGAGTCCTTAGCGGCTAGCTCCTACAATGAGCAGTTCTTC.

This chain links TRBV28 with TRBJ1-1; D not resolved. CDR1 and CDR2 (germline): MDHEN, SYDVKM. With 7 bases removed from V and 4 bases from J, the gap between germline ends came to 10 bases. The CDR3 runs 12 residues. CDR3 residues: CASKTGGTEAFF. Written as DNA, the CDR3 is TGTGCCAGCAAGACGGGTGGCACTGAAGCTTTCTTT.

This clone was detected a few times. The chain links TRBV5-1 to TRBJ2-1; a weak D match, TRBD2 (7 bases). Trimming cost V 7 bases and J 4 bases, with 15 bases left between them. Germline CDR1 reads SGHRS; CDR2 reads YFSETQ. The CDR3 spans 14 residues. Written as DNA, the CDR3 is TGCGCCAGCCGGGGGGCAGAAACATACAATGAGCAGTTCTTC. It is translated as CASRGAETYNEQFF.

The J gene is TRBJ1-5, the V gene TRBV19, with D tentatively TRBD1 (6 bases). Germline CDR1 reads LNHDA; CDR2 reads SQIVND (reference sequence). This CDR3 spans 16 amino acids. Trimming cost V 6 bases and J 4 bases, with 19 bases left between them. The CDR3 region has the DNA TGTGCCAGTAGAGGCGTGGGACAAGGGCAGAATCAGCCCCAGCATTTT. Its protein product is CASRGVGQGQNQPQHF.

V is TRBV7-2 and J is TRBJ2-1, with a tentative D call TRBD2 (6 bases). Germline V CDR1 and CDR2: SGHTA, FQGNSA. This CDR3 is 15 amino acids long. V gave up 5 bases and J gave up 4 bases, with 15 bases separating them. The CDR3 here is CASSPRVAEYNEQFF. The CDR3 DNA is TGTGCCAGCAGCCCCCGGGTAGCGGAGTACAATGAGCAGTTCTTC.

In this sample, this clone turned up a few times. The rearrangement joins TRBV28 to TRBJ1-4; 11 nucleotides match TRBD1. The CDR3 contains 15 residues. From germline, CDR1 is MDHEN and CDR2 SYDVKM. Trimming at V came to 6 bases and at J to 7 bases, leaving 7 bases not matched to a gene. The CDR3 DNA sequence: TGTGCCAGCAGGGGGGGAGGGACAGGGGGTGAAAAACTGTTTTTT. This sequence encodes CASRGGGTGGEKLFF. Full variable domain (remainder filled in from reference TRBV28 and TRBJ1-4): DVKVTQSSRYLVKRTGEKVFLECVQDMDHENMFWYRQDPGLGLRLIYFSYDVKMKEKGDIPEGYSVSREKKERFSLILESASTNQTSMYLCASRGGGTGGEKLFFGSGTQLSVL.

This chain connects TRBV11-2 to TRBJ1-2; D unclear. Trimming left V 2 bases short and J 6 bases short, with 13 bases between. Germline lookup yields CDR1 SGHAT and CDR2 FQNNGV. The CDR3 is 14 residues long. The DNA of the CDR3 is TGTGCCAGCAGCTTATTGGGAGGGCTAGATGGCTACACCTTC. Residues: CASSLLGGLDGYTF.

This chain connects TRBV7-6 to TRBJ2-7; 7 bases fit TRBD2. Unmatched junction bases numbered 5, after V lost 0 bases and J lost 3 bases. CDR1 is SGHVS and CDR2 is FNYEAQ in the germline V gene. The CDR3 consists of 15 residues. The CDR3: CASSLAREQFYEQYF. The CDR3 nucleotides are TGTGCCAGCAGCTTAGCGCGGGAGCAGTTCTACGAGCAGTACTTC.

The V call is TRBV4-1, the J call TRBJ1-5; D is ambiguous. Germline CDR1 and CDR2: MGHRA and YSYEKL. The CDR3 loop spans 15 amino acids. Trimming took off 1 base at V and 5 bases at J, with 12 bases between the two ends. The CDR3 DNA follows: TGCGCCAGCAGCCAAGGGCTGGGCTGGGATCAGCCCCAGCATTTT. It yields the protein CASSQGLGWDQPQHF.

This clone was detected a few times. This sequence joins TRBV9 and TRBJ1-1; tentatively, D is TRBD1 (5 bases). The CDR3 totals 14 residues. Germline V gene data show CDR1 as SGDLS and CDR2 as YYNGEE. V lost 5 bases and J 4 bases, leaving 15 bases between the germline ends. The CDR3 region has the DNA TGTGCCAGCAGGAGCGGGGGGTCGGGCACTGAAGCTTTCTTT. Encoded protein: CASRSGGSGTEAFF.